The TCR beta chain under discussion was sequenced for a study of early T cells in non-severe SARS-CoV-2 infection. This clonotype has a count of ten or more. CDR3 size: 15 residues. V trimming: 5 bases; J trimming: 3 bases; junction bases outside the gene matches: 6. Germline lookup yields CDR1 SEHNR and CDR2 FQNEAQ (reference sequence). TCRdb reprocessed the 5' RACE reads via MiXCR and lists one record per CDR3 protein. This table holds around 46,000 distinct CDR3 sequences, around 5.2% found once. The sample was whole blood. The chain couples TRBV7-9 to TRBJ2-7; 11 bases agree with TRBD1. The sequence was collected from an adult who was a healthcare worker with PCR-confirmed SARS-CoV-2 infection or an uninfected control (not recorded which). The CDR3 coding sequence is TGTGCCAGCAGCGCCGGGACAGGGGGGATCTACGAGCAGTACTTC. As protein: CASSAGTGGIYEQYF.